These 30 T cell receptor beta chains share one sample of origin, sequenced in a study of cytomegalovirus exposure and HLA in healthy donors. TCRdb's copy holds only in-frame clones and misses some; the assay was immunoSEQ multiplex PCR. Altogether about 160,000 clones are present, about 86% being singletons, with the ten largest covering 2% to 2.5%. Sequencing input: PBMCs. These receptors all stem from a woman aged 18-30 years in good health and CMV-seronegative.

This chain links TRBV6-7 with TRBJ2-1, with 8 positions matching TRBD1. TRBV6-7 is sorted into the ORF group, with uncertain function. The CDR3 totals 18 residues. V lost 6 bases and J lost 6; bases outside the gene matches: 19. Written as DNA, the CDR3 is TGTGCCAGCAGAGTCAGGGACAGGCCCTTCTTTGGGGGCAATGAGCAGTTCTTC. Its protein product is CASRVRDRPFFGGNEQFF.

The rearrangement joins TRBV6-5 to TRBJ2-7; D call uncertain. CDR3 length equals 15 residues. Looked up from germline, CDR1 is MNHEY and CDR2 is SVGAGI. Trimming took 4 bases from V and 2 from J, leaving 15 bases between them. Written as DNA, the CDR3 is TGTGCCAGCAGTTCCCGAGGCGCGAGGACCTACGAGCAGTACTTC. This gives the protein CASSSRGARTYEQYF.

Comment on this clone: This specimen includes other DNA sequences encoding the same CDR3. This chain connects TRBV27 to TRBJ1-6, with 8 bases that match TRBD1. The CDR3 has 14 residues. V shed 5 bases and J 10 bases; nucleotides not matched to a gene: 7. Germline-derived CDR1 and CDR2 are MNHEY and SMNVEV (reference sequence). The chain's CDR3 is CASSPWTGNSPLHF. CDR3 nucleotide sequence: TGTGCCAGCAGTCCCTGGACAGGGAACTCACCCCTCCACTTT.

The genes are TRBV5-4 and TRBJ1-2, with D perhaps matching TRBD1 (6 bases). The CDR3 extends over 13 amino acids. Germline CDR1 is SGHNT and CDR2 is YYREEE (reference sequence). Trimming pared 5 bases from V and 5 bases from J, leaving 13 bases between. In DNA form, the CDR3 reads TGTGCCAGCAGGGCGACAGGAGGATATGGCTACACCTTC. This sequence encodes CASRATGGYGYTF.

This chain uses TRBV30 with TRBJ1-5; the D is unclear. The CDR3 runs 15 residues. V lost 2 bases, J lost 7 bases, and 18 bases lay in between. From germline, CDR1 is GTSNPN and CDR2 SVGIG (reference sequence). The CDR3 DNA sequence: TGTGCCTGGAGTCCGGGGTCCTACTTAAAGCAGCCCCAGCATTTT. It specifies CAWSPGSYLKQPQHF.

Here the CDR3 DNA reads TGTGCCAGTAGTCCAGGAAGCAATCAGCCCCAGCATTTT. Translated, it gives CASSPGSNQPQHF. V and J are TRBV19 and TRBJ1-5, with D uncertain. The germline V gene encodes CDR1 LNHDA and CDR2 SQIVND (reference sequence). The length of the CDR3 is 13 residues. V gave up 5 bases and J gave up 1 base, with 6 bases separating them.

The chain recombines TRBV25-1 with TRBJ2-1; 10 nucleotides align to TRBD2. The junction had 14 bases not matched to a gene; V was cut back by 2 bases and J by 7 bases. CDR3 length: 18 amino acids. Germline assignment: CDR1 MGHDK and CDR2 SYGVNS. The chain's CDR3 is CASSEVKGLAGVTNEQFF. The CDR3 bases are TGTGCCAGCAGTGAAGTTAAGGGGCTAGCGGGAGTAACGAATGAGCAGTTCTTC.

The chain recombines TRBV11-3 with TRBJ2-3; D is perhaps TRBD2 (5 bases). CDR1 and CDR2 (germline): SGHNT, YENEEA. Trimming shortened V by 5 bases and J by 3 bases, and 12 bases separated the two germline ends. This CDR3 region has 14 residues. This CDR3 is CASSPQTGTDTQYF. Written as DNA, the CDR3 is TGTGCCAGCAGCCCTCAGACGGGGACAGATACGCAGTATTTT.

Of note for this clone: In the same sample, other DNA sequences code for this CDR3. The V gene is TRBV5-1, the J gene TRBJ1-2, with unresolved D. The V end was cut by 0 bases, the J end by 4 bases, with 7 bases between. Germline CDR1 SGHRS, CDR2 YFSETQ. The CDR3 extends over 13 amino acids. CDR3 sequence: CASSLGQIYGYTF. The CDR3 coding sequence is TGCGCCAGCAGCTTGGGGCAGATCTATGGCTACACCTTC.

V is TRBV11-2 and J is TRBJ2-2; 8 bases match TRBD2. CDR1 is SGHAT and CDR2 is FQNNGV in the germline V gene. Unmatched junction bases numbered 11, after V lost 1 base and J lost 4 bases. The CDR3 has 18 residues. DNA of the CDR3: TGTGCCAGCAGCTTAGGTCTACGCGGGAGGCGCGTCACCGGGGAGCTGTTTTTT. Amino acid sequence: CASSLGLRGRRVTGELFF. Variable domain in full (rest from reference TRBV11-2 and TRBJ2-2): EAGVAQSPRYKIIEKRQSVAFWCNPISGHATLYWYQQILGQGPKLLIQFQNNGVVDDSQLPKDRFSAERLKGVDSTLKIQPAKLEDSAVYLCASSLGLRGRRVTGELFFGEGSRLTVL.

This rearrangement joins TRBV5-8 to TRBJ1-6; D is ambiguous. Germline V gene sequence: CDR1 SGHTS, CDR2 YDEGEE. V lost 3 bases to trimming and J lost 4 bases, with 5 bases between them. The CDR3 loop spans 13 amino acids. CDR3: CASSSRYNSPLHF. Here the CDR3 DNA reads TGTGCCAGCAGCTCCCGGTATAATTCACCCCTCCACTTT.

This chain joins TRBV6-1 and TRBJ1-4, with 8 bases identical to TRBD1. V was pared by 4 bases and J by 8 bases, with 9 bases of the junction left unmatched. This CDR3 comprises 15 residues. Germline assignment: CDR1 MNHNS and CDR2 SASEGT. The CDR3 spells CASSVVGTGGEKLFF. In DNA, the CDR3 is TGTGCCAGCAGTGTTGTTGGGACAGGAGGGGAAAAACTGTTTTTT.

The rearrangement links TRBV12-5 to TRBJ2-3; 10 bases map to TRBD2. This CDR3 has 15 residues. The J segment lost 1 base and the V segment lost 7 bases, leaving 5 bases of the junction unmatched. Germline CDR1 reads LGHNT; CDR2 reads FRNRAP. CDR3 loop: CASVQSGRGTDTQYF. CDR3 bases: TGTGCTAGTGTCCAGAGCGGGAGGGGCACAGATACGCAGTATTTT.

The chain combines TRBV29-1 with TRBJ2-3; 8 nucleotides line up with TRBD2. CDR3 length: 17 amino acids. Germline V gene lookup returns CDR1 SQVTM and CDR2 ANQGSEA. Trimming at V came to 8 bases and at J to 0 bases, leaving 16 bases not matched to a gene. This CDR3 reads CSSGGRAGALSTDTQYF. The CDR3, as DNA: TGCAGCTCCGGGGGCCGAGCGGGAGCCCTAAGCACAGATACGCAGTATTTT.

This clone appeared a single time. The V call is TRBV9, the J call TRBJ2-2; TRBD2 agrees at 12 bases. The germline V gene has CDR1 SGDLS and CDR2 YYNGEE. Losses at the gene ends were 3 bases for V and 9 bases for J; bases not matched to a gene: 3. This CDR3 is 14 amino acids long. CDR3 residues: CASSATSGSRELFF. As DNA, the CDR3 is TGTGCCAGCAGCGCGACTAGCGGGAGTAGGGAGCTGTTTTTT.

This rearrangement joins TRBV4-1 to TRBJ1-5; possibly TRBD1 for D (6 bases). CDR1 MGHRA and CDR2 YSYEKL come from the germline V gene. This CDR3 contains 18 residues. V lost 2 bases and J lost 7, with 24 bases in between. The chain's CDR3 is CASSQHSPLTAGEQPQHF. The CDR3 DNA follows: TGCGCCAGCAGCCAACACTCCCCCTTAACGGCAGGGGAACAGCCCCAGCATTTT.

CDR3 bases: TGCGCCAGCAGCCAAGAAAGGGAGGGAGGCACAGATACGCAGTATTTT. Residues: CASSQEREGGTDTQYF. The chain uses TRBV4-1 and TRBJ2-3, with 7 nucleotides matching TRBD2. The CDR3 spans 16 residues. The V and J ends lost 0 bases and 1 base, in that order; junction bases with no gene match: 4. Germline values: CDR1 MGHRA, CDR2 YSYEKL.

CDR3 nucleotides: TGTGCCTGGAGTGTTCCCGGACAGGGGTATGAAGCTTTCTTT. Translation gives CAWSVPGQGYEAFF. The genes are TRBV30 and TRBJ1-1, with 9 nucleotides matching TRBD1. Losses at the gene ends were 0 bases for V and 7 bases for J; bases not matched to a gene: 6. This CDR3 is built from 14 residues. The V gene's germline CDR1 is GTSNPN and CDR2 SVGIG (reference sequence).

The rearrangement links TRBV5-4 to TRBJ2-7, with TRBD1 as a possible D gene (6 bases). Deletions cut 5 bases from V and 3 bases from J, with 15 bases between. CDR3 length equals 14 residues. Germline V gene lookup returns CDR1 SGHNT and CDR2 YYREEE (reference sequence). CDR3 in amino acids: CASRIRGRGYEQYF. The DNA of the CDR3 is TGTGCCAGCAGGATCAGGGGACGGGGCTACGAGCAGTACTTC.

CDR3 region: CASSVGGGLGSYEQYF. The CDR3 DNA follows: TGTGCCAGCAGCGTTGGGGGAGGGCTTGGTTCCTACGAGCAGTACTTC. V gene TRBV9 combines with J gene TRBJ2-7; 7 bases line up with TRBD2. CDR3 length: 16 residues. Per the germline V gene, CDR1 is SGDLS and CDR2 is YYNGEE. J lost 1 base, V lost 2 bases, and 9 bases had no gene match.

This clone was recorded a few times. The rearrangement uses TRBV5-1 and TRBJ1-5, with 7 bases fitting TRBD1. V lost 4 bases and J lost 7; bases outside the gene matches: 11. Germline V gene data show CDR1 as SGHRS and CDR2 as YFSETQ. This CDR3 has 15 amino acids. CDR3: CASSETTGVWQPQHF. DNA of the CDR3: TGCGCCAGCAGCGAAACTACAGGGGTATGGCAGCCCCAGCATTTT.

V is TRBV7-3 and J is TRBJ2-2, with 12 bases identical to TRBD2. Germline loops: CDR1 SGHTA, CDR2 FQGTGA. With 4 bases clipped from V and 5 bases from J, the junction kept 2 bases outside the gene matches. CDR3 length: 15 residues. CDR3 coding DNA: TGTGCCAGCAGCTCAGGACTAGCGGGGACCGGGGAGCTGTTTTTT. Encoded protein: CASSSGLAGTGELFF.

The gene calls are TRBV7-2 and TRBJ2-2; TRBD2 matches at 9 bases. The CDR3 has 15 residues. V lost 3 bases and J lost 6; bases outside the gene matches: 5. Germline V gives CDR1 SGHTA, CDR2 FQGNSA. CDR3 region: CASSLRASGAGELFF. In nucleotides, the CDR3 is TGTGCCAGCAGCTTGAGGGCTAGCGGGGCCGGGGAGCTGTTTTTT.

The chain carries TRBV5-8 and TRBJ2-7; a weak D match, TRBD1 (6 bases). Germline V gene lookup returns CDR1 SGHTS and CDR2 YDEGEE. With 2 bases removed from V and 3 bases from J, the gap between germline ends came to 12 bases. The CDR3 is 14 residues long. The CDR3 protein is CASSFPYRDYEQYF. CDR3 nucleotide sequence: TGTGCCAGCAGCTTTCCTTACAGGGACTACGAGCAGTACTTC.

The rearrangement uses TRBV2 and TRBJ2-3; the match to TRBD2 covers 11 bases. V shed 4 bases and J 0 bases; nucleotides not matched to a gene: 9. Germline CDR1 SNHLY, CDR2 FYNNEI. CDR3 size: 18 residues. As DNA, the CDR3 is TGTGCCAGCAGTGCGGGGACTAGCGGCGCAGGGAGCACAGATACGCAGTATTTT. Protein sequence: CASSAGTSGAGSTDTQYF.

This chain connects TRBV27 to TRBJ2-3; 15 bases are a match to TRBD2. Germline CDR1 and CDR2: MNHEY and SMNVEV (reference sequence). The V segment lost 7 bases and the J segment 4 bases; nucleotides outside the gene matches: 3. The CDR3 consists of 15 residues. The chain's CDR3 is CASTRTSGRADTQYF. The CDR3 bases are TGTGCCAGCACCCGGACTAGCGGGAGGGCAGATACGCAGTATTTT.

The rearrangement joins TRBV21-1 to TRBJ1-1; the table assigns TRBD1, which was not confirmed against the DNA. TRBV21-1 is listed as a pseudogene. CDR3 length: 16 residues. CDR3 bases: TGTGCCAGCAGCTTCATAGGAGGGGACAGGAACACTGAAGCTTTCTTT. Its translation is CASSFIGGDRNTEAFF.

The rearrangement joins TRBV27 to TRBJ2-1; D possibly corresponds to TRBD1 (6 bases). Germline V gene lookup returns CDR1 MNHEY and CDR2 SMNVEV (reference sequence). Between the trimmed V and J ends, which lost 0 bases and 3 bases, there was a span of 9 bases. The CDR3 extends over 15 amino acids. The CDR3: CASSLSGTFYNEQFF. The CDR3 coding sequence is TGTGCCAGCAGTTTATCGGGGACATTCTACAATGAGCAGTTCTTC.

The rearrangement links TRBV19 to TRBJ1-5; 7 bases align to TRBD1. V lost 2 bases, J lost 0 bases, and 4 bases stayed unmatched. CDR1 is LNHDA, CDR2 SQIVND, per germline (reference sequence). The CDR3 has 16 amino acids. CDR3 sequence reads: CASSIKGGYSNQPQHF. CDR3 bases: TGTGCCAGTAGTATAAAAGGGGGCTATAGCAATCAGCCCCAGCATTTT.

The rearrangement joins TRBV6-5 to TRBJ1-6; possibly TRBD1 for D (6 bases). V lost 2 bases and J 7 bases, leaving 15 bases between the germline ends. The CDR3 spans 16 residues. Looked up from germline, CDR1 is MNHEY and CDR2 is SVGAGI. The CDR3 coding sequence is TGTGCCAGCAGTTACCCAACGACAGGTCCCAATTCACCCCTCCACTTT. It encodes CASSYPTTGPNSPLHF.